The table lists the clone carrying this TCR beta chain with a few counts. What it binds is not known. V was shortened by 3 bases and J by 2 bases, with 14 bases between the two germline ends. This CDR3 spans 16 amino acids. The repertoire was sequenced with immunoSEQ multiplex PCR; TCRdb's copy has only in-frame clones and lacks some. The sample has thousands of clones; 35% are singletons. This sample was taken from a study of T cells in localized non-small cell lung cancer. Study-wide points: Sequencing was restricted to one tumor region; therefore, heterogeneity remains possible. Across samples, adjacent lung featured a median around 57 of the top 100 tumor clones. Those with higher blood T cell density had longer overall survival. Uninvolved adjacent lung had higher T cell clonality than tumor and all other tissues.

Sample: lung tumor tissue, taken before any cancer treatment. This TCR was recovered from a male donor at least 60 years old with stage I squamous cell lung carcinoma. The chain joins TRBV23-1 to TRBJ1-5; D call uncertain. TRBV23-1 is sorted into the ORF group, with uncertain function. CDR3 sequence: CASSHPPARGNQPQHF. The CDR3, as DNA: TGCGCCAGCAGTCATCCCCCCGCTCGGGGCAATCAGCCCCAGCATTTT.